Below are 26 T cell receptor beta chains sequenced from a single sample in a study of control samples from healthy donors and cancer patients. Produced via immunoSEQ multiplex PCR; TCRdb's table is partial and in-frame only. The table records roughly 90,000 clones, 70% to 90% of them present only once. The sequencing sample was made of PBMCs. The receptors stem from a woman between 45 and 65 years old with colorectal cancer.

The rearrangement uses TRBV6-5 and TRBJ1-4; D is ambiguous. Germline CDR1 MNHEY, CDR2 SVGAGI. The V and J ends lost 6 bases and 4 bases respectively, with 12 bases between them. This CDR3 spans 14 amino acids. The CDR3 DNA sequence: TGTGCCAGCAGCCTAGGGAGTGGTAATGAAAAACTGTTTTTT. Translating gives CASSLGSGNEKLFF.

The chain couples TRBV7-2 to TRBJ2-1; possible D gene TRBD2, 6 bases. The CDR3 has 16 residues. V was pared by 1 base and J by 2 bases, with 12 bases between. The germline V gene encodes CDR1 SGHTA and CDR2 FQGNSA. This CDR3 is CASSLVSGLTYNEQFF. CDR3 nucleotides: TGTGCCAGCAGCTTAGTTAGCGGCCTTACCTACAATGAGCAGTTCTTC.

The chain couples TRBV4-3 to TRBJ2-3; TRBD2 aligns across 13 bases. Trimming took 0 bases from V and 3 from J; bases not matched to a gene: 6. The CDR3 length is 18 residues. The V gene's germline CDR1 is LGHNA and CDR2 YSLEER. CDR3 amino acids: CASSQDPTLAGGTDTQYF. CDR3 nucleotide sequence: TGCGCCAGCAGCCAAGATCCCACACTAGCGGGGGGGACAGATACGCAGTATTTT.

The chain uses TRBV5-5 and TRBJ1-1; unclear D gene. CDR3 length: 13 residues. Deletions cut 1 base from V and 3 bases from J, with 7 bases between. The V gene's germline CDR1 is SGHKS and CDR2 YYEKEE (reference sequence). CDR3 in amino acids: CASSLFRYTEAFF. The CDR3 nucleotides are TGTGCCAGCAGCTTGTTTCGGTACACTGAAGCTTTCTTT.

The chain uses TRBV4-2 and TRBJ1-3; a weak D match, TRBD1 (5 bases). The CDR3 length is 14 residues. With 4 bases removed from V and 2 bases from J, the gap between germline ends came to 9 bases. Germline CDR1 reads LGHNA; CDR2 reads YNFKEQ. CDR3 bases: TGTGCCAGCAGCCCCGGGGACCCTGGAAACACCATATATTTT. This sequence encodes CASSPGDPGNTIYF.

The V gene is TRBV28, the J gene TRBJ1-5; D remains ambiguous. V was trimmed by 2 bases and J by 2 bases, leaving 13 bases between them. Germline CDR1 and CDR2: MDHEN and SYDVKM. This CDR3 is 16 amino acids long. The CDR3 protein is CASSLVGLGGNQPQHF. CDR3 nucleotide sequence: TGTGCCAGCAGTTTAGTAGGGCTTGGTGGCAATCAGCCCCAGCATTTT.

The J gene is TRBJ1-6, the V gene TRBV27, with D perhaps matching TRBD1 (5 bases). The V end was cut by 5 bases, the J end by 14 bases, with 19 bases between. The CDR3 runs to 14 residues. Germline CDR1 and CDR2: MNHEY and SMNVEV (reference sequence). CDR3 in DNA: TGTGCCAGCAGTCCTCGGGACCGCCTAGGGGCCCTCCACTTT. Protein sequence: CASSPRDRLGALHF.

The genes are TRBV10-1 and TRBJ2-5; 7 bases line up with TRBD2. The CDR3 contains 13 residues. The germline V gene has CDR1 WNHNN and CDR2 SYGVQD (reference sequence). J gave up 5 bases and V 6 bases, and 6 bases lay outside the gene matches. The CDR3 reads CASSPGRGETQYF. As DNA, the CDR3 is TGCGCCAGCAGCCCAGGGAGGGGCGAGACCCAGTACTTC.

This clone was counted once. V usage is TRBV6-5 and J usage is TRBJ1-1, with TRBD1 identical over 7 bases. Germline CDR1 MNHEY, CDR2 SVGAGI. CDR3 length equals 13 residues. V lost 7 bases to trimming and J lost 7 bases; unmatched junction nucleotides: 9. The DNA for the CDR3 is TGTGCCAGCACCGCAGGGGGGTTGGGTGAAGCTTTCTTT. It encodes CASTAGGLGEAFF.

The chain joins TRBV3-1 (or the pseudogene TRBV3-2) to TRBJ2-3; 7 positions agree with TRBD2. CDR1 and CDR2 from the germline V gene are LGHDT and YNNKEL (reference sequence). The CDR3 has 15 residues. Trimming removed 5 bases from V and 2 bases from J; junction bases left unmatched: 7. The CDR3 DNA sequence: TGTGCCAGCAGCGTCAGGACTAGGCACACAGATACGCAGTATTTT. This codes for CASSVRTRHTDTQYF.

This chain links TRBV6-1 with TRBJ2-2; TRBD2 might be the D (6 bases). CDR1 and CDR2 (germline): MNHNS, SASEGT. The CDR3 consists of 15 residues. V was shortened by 3 bases and J by 6 bases, with 14 bases between the two germline ends. CDR3: CASSDEAGRSGELFF. The DNA of the CDR3 is TGTGCCAGCAGTGATGAAGCTGGGAGGTCCGGGGAGCTGTTTTTT.

This chain links TRBV19 with TRBJ1-5, with D possibly being TRBD1 (6 bases). The V gene lost 5 bases and the J gene lost 4 bases, with 15 bases spanning the gap. Looked up from germline, CDR1 is LNHDA and CDR2 is SQIVND (reference sequence). This CDR3 spans 15 amino acids. The CDR3 reads CASSPQGGENQPQHF. For the CDR3, the DNA is TGTGCCAGTAGTCCACAGGGCGGGGAAAATCAGCCCCAGCATTTT.

V is TRBV5-5 and J is TRBJ2-4; 11 bases agree with TRBD2. Losses at the gene ends were 4 bases for V and 2 bases for J; bases not matched to a gene: 5. The CDR3 extends over 16 amino acids. The V gene's germline CDR1 is SGHKS and CDR2 YYEKEE (reference sequence). CDR3 sequence reads: CASSPRLAGSKNIQYF. CDR3 coding DNA: TGTGCCAGCAGCCCGAGACTAGCGGGATCCAAAAACATTCAGTACTTC.

The CDR3 loop reads CSASKGQSNSPLHF. For the CDR3, the DNA is TGCAGTGCTAGTAAGGGACAGTCAAATTCACCCCTCCACTTT. This chain uses TRBV20-1 with TRBJ1-6; 7 positions agree with TRBD1. Germline CDR1 reads DFQATT; CDR2 reads SNEGSKA (reference sequence). V lost 3 bases to trimming and J lost 7 bases; unmatched junction nucleotides: 6. The CDR3 has 14 residues.

V gene TRBV28 combines with J gene TRBJ2-7; TRBD2 might be the D (5 bases). The CDR3 runs to 13 residues. With 6 bases removed from V and 7 bases from J, the gap between germline ends came to 16 bases. Germline V gene data show CDR1 as MDHEN and CDR2 as SYDVKM. CDR3 amino acids: CASRTGDSGEQYV. DNA of the CDR3: TGTGCCAGCAGGACCGGGGATTCGGGGGAGCAGTACGTC.

Written as DNA, the CDR3 is TGTGCCAGCAGTTTCGACCTCTATGGCTACACCTTC. Its protein product is CASSFDLYGYTF. The rearrangement links TRBV12-3 or TRBV12-4 to TRBJ1-2; no definite D call. The CDR3 is 12 residues long. V lost 3 bases, J lost 4 bases, and 6 bases lay in between.

J is TRBJ2-3 and V is TRBV7-2; 8 nucleotides agree with TRBD2. CDR1 SGHTA and CDR2 FQGNSA come from the germline V gene. J lost 1 base, V lost 2 bases, and 2 bases had no gene match. The CDR3 is 15 amino acids. CDR3 sequence: CASSLNSGGTDTQYF. The CDR3 DNA reads TGTGCCAGCAGCTTAAATAGCGGGGGCACAGATACGCAGTATTTT.

This clone was counted ten times or more. V is TRBV7-2 and J is TRBJ2-3; 13 positions match TRBD2. CDR1 is SGHTA, CDR2 FQGNSA, per germline. The CDR3 sequence is 16 residues long. V lost 0 bases to trimming and J lost 5 bases; unmatched junction nucleotides: 2. The DNA for the CDR3 is TGTGCCAGCAGCTTAGCGGGGACTAGCGGGAAAGATACGCAGTATTTT. Amino acids: CASSLAGTSGKDTQYF.

This clone occurred once. The chain recombines TRBV6-5 with TRBJ1-6, with D maybe TRBD1 (6 bases). V lost 2 bases and J lost 7, with 12 bases in between. The CDR3 contains 15 residues. Germline V gene lookup returns CDR1 MNHEY and CDR2 SVGAGI. The CDR3 loop reads CASSYAAGANSPLHF. The CDR3 DNA reads as TGTGCCAGCAGTTACGCGGCAGGGGCGAATTCACCCCTCCACTTT.

The V gene is TRBV7-9, the J gene TRBJ1-2; 7 bases match TRBD1. CDR1 and CDR2 from the germline V gene are SEHNR and FQNEAQ (reference sequence). J gave up 5 bases and V 4 bases, and 1 base lay outside the gene matches. The CDR3 length is 12 residues. The CDR3 loop is CASSSTGYGYTF. As DNA, the CDR3 is TGTGCCAGCAGCTCGACAGGGTATGGCTACACCTTC.

The V and J genes are TRBV7-2 and TRBJ2-5; the D gene could be TRBD1 or TRBD2 (5 bases each). The CDR3 extends over 15 amino acids. V was shortened by 0 bases and J by 2 bases, with 10 bases between the two germline ends. Germline CDR1 and CDR2: SGHTA and FQGNSA. The CDR3 is CASSLAGVGQETQYF. Here the CDR3 DNA reads TGTGCCAGCAGCTTAGCGGGGGTAGGGCAAGAGACCCAGTACTTC.

The chain has TRBV6-1 and TRBJ2-7, with D tentatively TRBD1 (5 bases). Trimming left V 0 bases short and J 0 bases short, with 9 bases between. The CDR3 spans 15 residues. Germline CDR1 MNHNS, CDR2 SASEGT. CDR3 protein: CASSEASGASYEQYV. CDR3 coding DNA: TGTGCCAGCAGTGAAGCCAGTGGGGCCTCCTACGAGCAGTACGTC.

This clone was counted once. This chain links TRBV19 with TRBJ2-2; no definite D call. The CDR3 totals 13 residues. Trimming shortened V by 6 bases and J by 4 bases, and 9 bases separated the two germline ends. Germline V CDR1 and CDR2: LNHDA, SQIVND (reference sequence). The DNA of the CDR3 is TGTGCCAGTAGGCTGACGGTCACCGGGGAGCTGTTTTTT. Translating gives CASRLTVTGELFF.

The J gene is TRBJ2-1, the V gene TRBV19; TRBD2 aligns across 11 bases. Germline values: CDR1 LNHDA, CDR2 SQIVND (reference sequence). This CDR3 comprises 18 residues. The junction had 11 bases not matched to a gene; V was cut back by 5 bases and J by 2 bases. For the CDR3, the DNA is TGTGCCAGTAGTCATCGGGGTTCGGGACTAGCGGCCTACAATGAGCAGTTCTTC. Translating gives CASSHRGSGLAAYNEQFF. Complete variable domain (other parts from reference TRBV19 and TRBJ2-1): DGGITQSPKYLFRKEGQNVTLSCEQNLNHDAMYWYRQDPGQGLRLIYYSQIVNDFQKGDIAEGYSVSREKKESFPLTVTSAQKNPTAFYLCASSHRGSGLAAYNEQFFGPGTRLTVL.

The chain recombines TRBV5-6 with TRBJ1-2, with a weak D call TRBD1 (6 bases). V was clipped by 1 base and J by 4 bases, with 11 bases between them. This CDR3 region has 14 residues. Germline V lookup: CDR1 SGHDT, CDR2 YYEEEE. The CDR3 nucleotides are TGTGCCAGCAGCTTGAGGGGGGAAGGCTATGGCTACACCTTC. It yields the protein CASSLRGEGYGYTF.

The chain employs TRBV7-8 and TRBJ2-5; 7 bases map to TRBD1. J was trimmed by 5 bases and V by 1 base; bases with no gene match: 16. This CDR3 comprises 18 residues. The germline CDR1 and CDR2 sequences are SGHVS and FQNEAQ. CDR3 nucleotides: TGTGCCAGCAGCTTAGGCAGGAAGACAGGGACATTCCCCGAGACCCAGTACTTC. Its translation: CASSLGRKTGTFPETQYF.